Shown below are 10 T cell receptor beta chains from a single sample sequenced in a study of shared clonotypes between healthy human individuals. TCRdb keeps only in-frame clones here, not all; method: immunoSEQ multiplex PCR. The sample holds 1.5 million to 2.5 million clones, approximately 94% seen once. Terminally differentiated effector memory CD45RA+ cells were left out of the naive CD8 fraction, which was CD45RO-negative and positively selected for CCR7. The sequenced sample consisted of naive CD8+ T cells sorted from blood. The receptors originated from a man aged 18 to 35 in good health.

The CDR3: CASSLGWAGDNEQFF. In nucleotides, the CDR3 is TGTGCCAGCAGCTTAGGGTGGGCGGGGGACAATGAGCAGTTCTTC. This chain joins TRBV13 and TRBJ2-1, with 7 bases that match TRBD2. This CDR3 is built from 15 residues. The V and J ends lost 0 bases and 5 bases, in that order; junction bases with no gene match: 4. Germline CDR1 reads PRHDT; CDR2 reads FYEKMQ (reference sequence).

The chain couples TRBV29-1 to TRBJ1-1, with D uncertain. This CDR3 is built from 14 residues. CDR1 and CDR2 (germline): SQVTM, ANQGSEA. V lost 2 bases, J lost 1 base, and 11 bases lay in between. The CDR3 DNA sequence: TGCAGCGTTGAATCGGCGGGAGGGAACACTGAAGCTTTCTTT. Its translation: CSVESAGGNTEAFF.

This sequence joins TRBV29-1 and TRBJ2-6, with D possibly being TRBD2 (5 bases). V lost 4 bases to trimming and J lost 6 bases, with 16 bases between them. The CDR3 is made up of 15 amino acids. Germline V gene sequence: CDR1 SQVTM, CDR2 ANQGSEA. This chain's CDR3 is CSVAMADWQANVLTF. The CDR3 DNA sequence: TGCAGCGTTGCAATGGCGGACTGGCAGGCCAACGTCCTGACTTTC. Filled out from reference TRBV29-1 and TRBJ2-6, the complete variable domain reads SAVISQKPSRDICQRGTSLTIQCQVDSQVTMMFWYRQQPGQSLTLIATANQGSEATYESGFVIDKFPISRPNLTFSTLTVSNMSPEDSSIYLCSVAMADWQANVLTFGAGSRLTVL.

On this clone: This sample also contains other DNA sequences that code for the same CDR3. The gene calls are TRBV7-9 and TRBJ1-1; 7 bases align to TRBD1. Per the germline V gene, CDR1 is SEHNR and CDR2 is FQNEAQ (reference sequence). This CDR3 comprises 14 residues. The V gene end was trimmed by 1 base and the J gene end by 3 bases; junction bases not matched to a gene: 2. As DNA, the CDR3 is TGTGCCAGCAGCTTAGGACAGGGAGACACTGAAGCTTTCTTT. Translation: CASSLGQGDTEAFF.

V is TRBV18 and J is TRBJ1-5, with D perhaps TRBD1 (6 bases). CDR3 length equals 17 residues. Germline CDR1 reads KGHSH; CDR2 reads LQKENI. Trimming shortened V by 2 bases and J by 5 bases, and 19 bases separated the two germline ends. CDR3: CASSPYRAEARDQPQHF. Here the CDR3 DNA reads TGTGCCAGCTCACCATACAGGGCGGAGGCACGCGATCAGCCCCAGCATTTT.

The chain links TRBV7-9 to TRBJ1-1; no firm D call. The CDR3 is made up of 13 amino acids. Per the germline V gene, CDR1 is SEHNR and CDR2 is FQNEAQ (reference sequence). V was cut by 5 bases and J by 5 bases, with 12 bases left in between. CDR3 coding DNA: TGTGCCAGCAGCCTGGAGGGTGATACTGAAGCTTTCTTT. Translated, it gives CASSLEGDTEAFF.

The J gene is TRBJ1-6, the V gene TRBV6-1; weak D call: TRBD1 (6 bases). Looked up from germline, CDR1 is MNHNS and CDR2 is SASEGT. CDR3 size: 14 residues. V was trimmed by 7 bases and J by 13 bases, leaving 20 bases between them. In nucleotides, the CDR3 is TGTGCCAGCAACCGGGGGGCGCCTTTCTCGCCCCTCCACTTT. Its protein is CASNRGAPFSPLHF.

This rearrangement joins TRBV7-9 to TRBJ2-7; 11 positions match TRBD2. The CDR3 length is 16 residues. In germline, CDR1 is SEHNR, CDR2 FQNEAQ (reference sequence). The junction had 2 bases not matched to a gene; V was cut back by 1 base and J by 0 bases. CDR3 region: CASSLGTSGSSYEQYF. The CDR3 DNA sequence: TGTGCCAGCAGCTTAGGTACTAGCGGGAGCTCCTACGAGCAGTACTTC. The variable domain in full, completed from reference TRBV7-9 and TRBJ2-7, reads DTGVSQNPRHKITKRGQNVTFRCDPISEHNRLYWYRQTLGQGPEFLTYFQNEAQLEKSRLLSDRFSAERPKGSFSTLEIQRTEQGDSAMYLCASSLGTSGSSYEQYFGPGTRLTVT.

This rearrangement joins TRBV6-5 to TRBJ2-5; D remains unclear. CDR3 length: 13 residues. The V gene lost 2 bases and the J gene lost 5 bases, with 9 bases spanning the gap. Germline CDR1 and CDR2: MNHEY and SVGAGI. The CDR3 DNA is TGTGCCAGCAGTTACAGACAACCCGAGACCCAGTACTTC. It translates to CASSYRQPETQYF.

This clone was detected only a few times. The chain has TRBV7-9 and TRBJ1-2; D uncertain. The CDR3 is 13 amino acids. Germline V CDR1 and CDR2: SEHNR, FQNEAQ (reference sequence). Trimming removed 5 bases at V and 8 bases at J, with 15 bases between. Here the CDR3 reads CASSPSSGFGYTF. The CDR3 nucleotides read TGTGCCAGCAGCCCTTCCTCCGGGTTCGGCTACACCTTC. The complete variable domain, with remaining parts taken from reference TRBV7-9 and TRBJ1-2, reads DTGVSQNPRHKITKRGQNVTFRCDPISEHNRLYWYRQTLGQGPEFLTYFQNEAQLEKSRLLSDRFSAERPKGSFSTLEIQRTEQGDSAMYLCASSPSSGFGYTFGSGTRLTVV.